What follows are 19 T cell receptor beta chains derived from one specimen sequenced in a study of blood T cell repertoires in COVID-19 (dated by TCRdb to between 2020 and 2021). Libraries were made using the immunoSEQ multiplex PCR assay. The table was pulled from immuneACCESS by TCRdb, which kept in-frame rearrangements only. Such tables lose some clones; where checked, under half of the loss comes from unresolved V genes, and the rest has no known cause. This sample gives around 100,000 clones in total; around 86% of them show up just once. The ten biggest clones cover around 4.6% of the sample. Sequencing was carried out using peripheral blood. These receptors were collected from a man in his forties or fifties with acute or convalescent COVID-19.

In this sample, this clone turned up once. The chain is built from TRBV6-5 and TRBJ1-5, with TRBD1 as a possible D gene (5 bases). The CDR3 length is 14 residues. From germline, CDR1 is MNHEY and CDR2 SVGAGI. V was trimmed by 3 bases and J by 7 bases, leaving 13 bases between them. As DNA, the CDR3 is TGTGCCAGCAGTTATTCTTGGGGGGGACAGCCCCAGCATTTT. Its protein product is CASSYSWGGQPQHF.

The CDR3 spells CASSDTRSNTEAFF. The DNA of the CDR3 is TGTGCCAGCAGTGACACACGGTCGAACACTGAAGCTTTCTTT. The rearrangement links TRBV6-2 or TRBV6-3 to TRBJ1-1, with D unresolved. The germline gives CDR1 MNHEY, CDR2 SVGEGT. CDR3 length: 14 residues. V lost 5 bases to trimming and J lost 1 base, with 11 bases between them.

The chain joins TRBV9 to TRBJ2-5; TRBD2 agrees at 7 bases. CDR1 is SGDLS and CDR2 is YYNGEE in the germline V gene. V shed 0 bases and J 4 bases; nucleotides not matched to a gene: 15. The CDR3 extends over 18 amino acids. The CDR3 nucleotides read TGTGCCAGCAGCGTAGGTGTTGGGGGACTATCTGTGGGAGAGACCCAGTACTTC. Residues: CASSVGVGGLSVGETQYF.

The rearrangement links TRBV4-1 to TRBJ1-1; D is perhaps TRBD1 (6 bases). CDR1 and CDR2 (germline): MGHRA, YSYEKL. V was clipped by 5 bases and J by 7 bases, with 11 bases between them. The CDR3 loop spans 12 amino acids. The CDR3 nucleotides read TGCGCCAGCAGCTGGGAGGGGGGTGAAGCTTTCTTT. Amino acid sequence: CASSWEGGEAFF.

V usage is TRBV18 and J usage is TRBJ2-7; possible D gene TRBD1, 5 bases. CDR3 length: 13 amino acids. CDR1 KGHSH and CDR2 LQKENI come from the germline V gene. V shed 2 bases and J shed 4 bases, with 9 bases lying between them. This CDR3 is CASSPDRVYEQYF. In DNA, the CDR3 is TGTGCCAGCTCACCAGACAGAGTATACGAGCAGTACTTC.

The rearrangement uses TRBV3-1 (or the pseudogene TRBV3-2) and TRBJ2-1; 15 nucleotides match TRBD2. The CDR3 spans 16 residues. V was clipped by 5 bases and J by 6 bases; unmatched bases: 5. Germline CDR1 reads LGHDT; CDR2 reads YNNKEL (reference sequence). The CDR3 protein is CASSSGLAGGPNEQFF. CDR3 DNA sequence: TGTGCCAGCAGCTCCGGACTAGCGGGAGGGCCCAATGAGCAGTTCTTC.

V usage is TRBV18 and J usage is TRBJ2-2; D may be TRBD2 (5 bases). Germline V gives CDR1 KGHSH, CDR2 LQKENI. The CDR3 consists of 16 residues. The V gene lost 2 bases and the J gene lost 1 base, with 11 bases spanning the gap. The CDR3 bases are TGTGCCAGCTCACCAGCGGGCCGCCAGAACACCGGGGAGCTGTTTTTT. Protein: CASSPAGRQNTGELFF.

The V call is TRBV2, the J call TRBJ2-5, with 7 bases aligning to TRBD2. The ends lost 4 bases at V and 1 base at J; junction bases unmatched: 0. The germline V gene has CDR1 SNHLY and CDR2 FYNNEI. The CDR3 contains 13 residues. This CDR3 reads CASSASGQETQYF. DNA of the CDR3: TGTGCCAGCAGTGCTAGCGGCCAAGAGACCCAGTACTTC. Full variable domain (remainder filled in from reference TRBV2 and TRBJ2-5): EPEVTQTPSHQVTQMGQEVILRCVPISNHLYFYWYRQILGQKVEFLVSFYNNEISEKSEIFDDQFSVERPDGSNFTLKIRSTKLEDSAMYFCASSASGQETQYFGPGTRLLVL.

V usage is TRBV30 and J usage is TRBJ2-6, with TRBD1 identical over 8 bases. The CDR3 spans 15 residues. J lost 0 bases, V lost 5 bases, and 3 bases had no gene match. The germline V gene has CDR1 GTSNPN and CDR2 SVGIG (reference sequence). The CDR3 is CAWDRGPSGANVLTF. The CDR3 coding sequence is TGTGCCTGGGACAGGGGCCCCTCTGGGGCCAACGTCCTGACTTTC.

A few counts support this clone. The rearrangement uses TRBV9 and TRBJ1-3; D is unclear. The germline V and J ends were trimmed by 4 bases and 4 bases, with 6 bases remaining between them. Germline CDR1 reads SGDLS; CDR2 reads YYNGEE. This CDR3 contains 12 residues. The CDR3 loop reads CASSPFGNTIYF. As DNA, the CDR3 is TGTGCCAGCAGCCCGTTCGGAAACACCATATATTTT.

V gene TRBV30 combines with J gene TRBJ2-7; D ambiguous. The length of the CDR3 is 14 residues. Germline values: CDR1 GTSNPN, CDR2 SVGIG (reference sequence). Trimming cost V 3 bases and J 7 bases, with 19 bases left between them. CDR3 in amino acids: CAWRVGRPTGEQYF. Here the CDR3 DNA reads TGTGCCTGGAGAGTCGGCAGACCGACTGGAGAGCAGTACTTC. Full variable domain (missing parts from reference TRBV30 and TRBJ2-7): SQTIHQWPATLVQPVGSPLSLECTVEGTSNPNLYWYRQAAGRGLQLLFYSVGIGQISSEVPQNLSASRPQDRQFILSSKKLLLSDSGFYLCAWRVGRPTGEQYFGPGTRLTVT.

The chain has TRBV6-2 or TRBV6-3 and TRBJ2-2; D is ambiguous. Germline loops: CDR1 MNHEY, CDR2 SVGEGT. This CDR3 contains 15 residues. Trimming stripped 2 bases from V and 1 base from J, with 8 bases between. The CDR3 sequence: CASSYGGRNTGELFF. In nucleotides, the CDR3 is TGTGCCAGCAGTTACGGCGGCAGGAACACCGGGGAGCTGTTTTTT.

The chain combines TRBV11-3 with TRBJ2-2; 10 bases map to TRBD2. CDR1 is SGHNT and CDR2 is YENEEA in the germline V gene. This CDR3 is built from 16 residues. Trimming removed 5 bases from V and 8 bases from J; junction bases left unmatched: 11. The CDR3 region is CASSLSSSGRMGELFF. CDR3 in DNA: TGTGCCAGCAGCCTTTCCTCTAGCGGGAGAATGGGGGAGCTGTTTTTT.

This clone has only a few counts. J is TRBJ1-1 and V is TRBV11-1; D not certain. CDR3 length equals 15 residues. Germline lookup yields CDR1 SGHAT and CDR2 FQDESV (reference sequence). V lost 5 bases, J lost 3 bases, and 16 bases lay in between. The CDR3 DNA follows: TGTGCCAGCAGCCCGTCTGTAGTTCTCCACACTGAAGCTTTCTTT. Encoded protein: CASSPSVVLHTEAFF.

The chain carries TRBV25-1 and TRBJ2-1; 13 positions agree with TRBD2. V shed 1 base and J 6 bases; nucleotides not matched to a gene: 3. Per the germline V gene, CDR1 is MGHDK and CDR2 is SYGVNS. The CDR3 contains 16 residues. DNA of the CDR3: TGTGCCAGCAGTGAATGGGGACTAGCGGGGCTCAATGAGCAGTTCTTC. Amino acids: CASSEWGLAGLNEQFF.

The rearrangement links TRBV18 to TRBJ2-6; TRBD1 matches at 10 bases. The CDR3 runs 17 residues. The germline V gene encodes CDR1 KGHSH and CDR2 LQKENI. The ends lost 8 bases at V and 0 bases at J; junction bases unmatched: 7. CDR3 region: CASLKGTGVSGANVLTF. CDR3 nucleotide sequence: TGTGCCAGCCTCAAAGGGACAGGGGTCTCTGGGGCCAACGTCCTGACTTTC.

CDR3 region: CASSLGGITEAFF. CDR3 bases: TGCGCCAGCAGCCTGGGGGGAATAACTGAAGCTTTCTTT. V usage is TRBV4-3 and J usage is TRBJ1-1; a weak D match, TRBD1 (5 bases). V was pared by 4 bases and J by 5 bases, with 11 bases between. Looked up from germline, CDR1 is LGHNA and CDR2 is YSLEER. CDR3 size: 13 residues.

The CDR3 DNA sequence: TGTGCCAGCAGTGAAGCCTTGGCCCGAGAGACCCAGTACTTC. It codes for CASSEALARETQYF. The chain combines TRBV2 with TRBJ2-5; D unclear. V was pared by 0 bases and J by 4 bases, with 9 bases between. In germline, CDR1 is SNHLY, CDR2 FYNNEI. The length of the CDR3 is 14 residues.

The chain is built from TRBV19 and TRBJ2-7; 9 nucleotides match TRBD1. Germline loops: CDR1 LNHDA, CDR2 SQIVND (reference sequence). This CDR3 is built from 14 residues. V gave up 5 bases and J gave up 5 bases; unmatched junction bases: 7. This CDR3 reads CASSLWDRANEQYF. The CDR3 DNA sequence: TGTGCCAGTAGTCTCTGGGACAGGGCTAACGAGCAGTACTTC. Complete variable domain (other parts from reference TRBV19 and TRBJ2-7): DGGITQSPKYLFRKEGQNVTLSCEQNLNHDAMYWYRQDPGQGLRLIYYSQIVNDFQKGDIAEGYSVSREKKESFPLTVTSAQKNPTAFYLCASSLWDRANEQYFGPGTRLTVT.